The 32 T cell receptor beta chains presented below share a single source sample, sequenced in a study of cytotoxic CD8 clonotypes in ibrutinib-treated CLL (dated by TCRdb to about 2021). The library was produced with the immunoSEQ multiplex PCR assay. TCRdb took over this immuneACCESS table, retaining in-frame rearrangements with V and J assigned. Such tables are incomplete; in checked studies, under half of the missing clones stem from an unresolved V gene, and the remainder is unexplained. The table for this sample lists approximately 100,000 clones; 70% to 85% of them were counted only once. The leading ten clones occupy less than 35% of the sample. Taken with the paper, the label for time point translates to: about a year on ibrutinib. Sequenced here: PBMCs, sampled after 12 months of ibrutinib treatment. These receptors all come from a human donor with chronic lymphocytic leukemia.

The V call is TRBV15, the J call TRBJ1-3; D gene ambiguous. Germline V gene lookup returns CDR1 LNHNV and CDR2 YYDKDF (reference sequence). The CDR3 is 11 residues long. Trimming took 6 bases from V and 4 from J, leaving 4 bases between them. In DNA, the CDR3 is TGTGCCACCAGGGAAGGAAACACCATATATTTT. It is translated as CATREGNTIYF.

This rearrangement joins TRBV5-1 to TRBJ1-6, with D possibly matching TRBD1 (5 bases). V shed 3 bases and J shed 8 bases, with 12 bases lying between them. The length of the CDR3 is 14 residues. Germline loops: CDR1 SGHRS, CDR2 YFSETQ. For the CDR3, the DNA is TGCGCCAGCAGCTGGGACGGTGGGGATTCACCCCTCCACTTT. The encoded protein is CASSWDGGDSPLHF.

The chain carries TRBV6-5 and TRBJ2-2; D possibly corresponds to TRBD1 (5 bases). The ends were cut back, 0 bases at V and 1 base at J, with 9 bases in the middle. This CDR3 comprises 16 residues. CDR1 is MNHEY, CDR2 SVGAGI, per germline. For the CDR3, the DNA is TGTGCCAGCAGTTACTCGTTAGGGGTGAACACCGGGGAGCTGTTTTTT. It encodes CASSYSLGVNTGELFF.

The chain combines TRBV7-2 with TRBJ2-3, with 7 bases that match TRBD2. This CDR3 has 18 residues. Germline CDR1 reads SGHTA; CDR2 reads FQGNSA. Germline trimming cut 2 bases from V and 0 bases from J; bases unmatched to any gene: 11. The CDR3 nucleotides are TGTGCCAGCAGCTTACTATCAGGCGGGGGAGCTAGCACAGATACGCAGTATTTT. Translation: CASSLLSGGGASTDTQYF.

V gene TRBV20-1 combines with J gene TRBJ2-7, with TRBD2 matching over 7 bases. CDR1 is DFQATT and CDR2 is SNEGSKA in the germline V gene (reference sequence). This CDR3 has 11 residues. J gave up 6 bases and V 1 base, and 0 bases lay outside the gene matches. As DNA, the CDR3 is TGCAGTGCTAGAGGACTAGCCGAGCAGTACTTC. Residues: CSARGLAEQYF.

The CDR3 coding sequence is TGTGCCAGCAGCTTATATCGGGACTACGAGCAGTACTTC. Translating gives CASSLYRDYEQYF. The V call is TRBV7-3, the J call TRBJ2-7; weak D call: TRBD2 (5 bases). Trimming took off 2 bases at V and 3 bases at J, with 8 bases between the two ends. This CDR3 is 13 amino acids long. The germline gives CDR1 SGHTA, CDR2 FQGTGA.

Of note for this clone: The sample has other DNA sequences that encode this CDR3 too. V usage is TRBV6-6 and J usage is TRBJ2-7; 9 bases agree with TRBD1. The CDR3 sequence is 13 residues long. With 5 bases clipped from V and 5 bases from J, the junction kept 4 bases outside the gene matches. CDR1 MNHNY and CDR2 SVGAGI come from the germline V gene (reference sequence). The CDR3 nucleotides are TGTGCCAGCAGTGGACAGGGGAGACACGAGCAGTACTTC. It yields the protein CASSGQGRHEQYF.

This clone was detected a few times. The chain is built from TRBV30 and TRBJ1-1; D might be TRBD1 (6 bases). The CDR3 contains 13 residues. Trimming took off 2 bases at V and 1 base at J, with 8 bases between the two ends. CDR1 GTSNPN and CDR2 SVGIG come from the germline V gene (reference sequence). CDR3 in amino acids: CAWSQGTNTEAFF. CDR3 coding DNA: TGTGCCTGGAGTCAGGGGACGAACACTGAAGCTTTCTTT.

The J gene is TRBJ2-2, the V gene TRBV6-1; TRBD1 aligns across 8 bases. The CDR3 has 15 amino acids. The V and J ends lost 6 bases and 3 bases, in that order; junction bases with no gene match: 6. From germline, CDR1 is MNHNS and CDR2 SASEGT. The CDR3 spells CASSRQGRDTGELFF. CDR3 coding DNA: TGTGCCAGCAGCCGACAGGGGAGAGACACCGGGGAGCTGTTTTTT.

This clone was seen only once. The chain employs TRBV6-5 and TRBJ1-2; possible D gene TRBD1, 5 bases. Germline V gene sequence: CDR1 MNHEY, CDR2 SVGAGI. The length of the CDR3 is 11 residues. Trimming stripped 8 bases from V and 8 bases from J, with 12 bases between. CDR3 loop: CASSGLGGYTF. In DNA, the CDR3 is TGTGCCAGCTCAGGGTTGGGAGGCTACACCTTC.

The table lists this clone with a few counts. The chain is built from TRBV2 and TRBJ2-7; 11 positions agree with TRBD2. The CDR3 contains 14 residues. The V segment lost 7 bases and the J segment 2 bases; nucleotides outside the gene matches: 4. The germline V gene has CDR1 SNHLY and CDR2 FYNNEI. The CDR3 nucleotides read TGTGCCAGCAAAGAGACTAGCGGGACCTACGAGCAGTACTTC. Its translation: CASKETSGTYEQYF.

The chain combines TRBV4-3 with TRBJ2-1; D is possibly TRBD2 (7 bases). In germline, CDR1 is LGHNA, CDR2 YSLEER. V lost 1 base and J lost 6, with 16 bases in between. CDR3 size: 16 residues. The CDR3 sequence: CASSQVLVGGANEQFF. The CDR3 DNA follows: TGCGCCAGCAGCCAAGTACTAGTGGGGGGGGCCAATGAGCAGTTCTTC.

Here the CDR3 reads CSASRGETIYF. CDR3 coding DNA: TGCAGTGCTAGCAGAGGGGAAACCATATATTTT. The chain combines TRBV20-1 with TRBJ1-3; possible D gene TRBD1, 5 bases. The CDR3 extends over 11 amino acids. Trimming left V 3 bases short and J 10 bases short, with 10 bases between. Germline CDR1 reads DFQATT; CDR2 reads SNEGSKA (reference sequence).

CDR3 sequence (DNA): TGTGCCAGCAGCGTAGCGGGCCGCTCCTACGAGCAGTACTTC. Its translation is CASSVAGRSYEQYF. The rearrangement links TRBV5-4 to TRBJ2-7; 7 bases match TRBD2. In germline, CDR1 is SGHNT, CDR2 YYREEE (reference sequence). The CDR3 loop spans 14 amino acids. V dropped 4 bases and J dropped 0; count of bases not matched to a gene: 4.

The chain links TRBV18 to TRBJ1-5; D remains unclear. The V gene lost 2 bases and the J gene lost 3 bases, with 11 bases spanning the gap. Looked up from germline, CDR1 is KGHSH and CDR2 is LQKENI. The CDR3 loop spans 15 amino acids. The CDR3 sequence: CASSPARGDNQPQHF. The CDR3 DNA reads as TGTGCCAGCTCACCAGCCCGCGGGGACAATCAGCCCCAGCATTTT.

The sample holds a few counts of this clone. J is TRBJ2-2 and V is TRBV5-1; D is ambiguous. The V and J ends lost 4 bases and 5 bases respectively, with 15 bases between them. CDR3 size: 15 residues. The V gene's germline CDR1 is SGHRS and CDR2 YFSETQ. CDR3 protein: CASSPAGVKTGELFF. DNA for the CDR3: TGCGCCAGCAGCCCGGCCGGTGTCAAAACCGGGGAGCTGTTTTTT.

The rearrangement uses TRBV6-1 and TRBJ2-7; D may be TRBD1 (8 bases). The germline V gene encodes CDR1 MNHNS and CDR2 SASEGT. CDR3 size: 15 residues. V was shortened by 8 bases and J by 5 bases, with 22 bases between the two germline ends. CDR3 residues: CASGLGRTGRDEQYF. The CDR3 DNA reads TGTGCCAGCGGCCTTGGCCGGACAGGGAGGGACGAGCAGTACTTC.

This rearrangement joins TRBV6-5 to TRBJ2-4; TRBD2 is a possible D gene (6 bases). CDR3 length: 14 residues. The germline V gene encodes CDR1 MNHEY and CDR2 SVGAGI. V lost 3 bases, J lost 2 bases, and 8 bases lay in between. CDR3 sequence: CASSYGGTKNIQYF. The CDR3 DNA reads TGTGCCAGCAGTTATGGGGGGACCAAAAACATTCAGTACTTC.

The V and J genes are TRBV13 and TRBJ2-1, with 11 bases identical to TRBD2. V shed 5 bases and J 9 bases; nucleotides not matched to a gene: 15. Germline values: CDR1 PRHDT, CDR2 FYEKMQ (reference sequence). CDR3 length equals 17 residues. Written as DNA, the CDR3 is TGTGCCAGCAGCCTTTCTAGGCTAGCGGGGGGCGTAGGTGAGCAGTTCTTC. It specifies CASSLSRLAGGVGEQFF.

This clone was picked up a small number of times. CDR3 coding DNA: TGTGCCAGCAGTGAATCGGCGGGGGCCCTCCACTTT. Amino acid sequence: CASSESAGALHF. This rearrangement joins TRBV25-1 to TRBJ1-6; perhaps TRBD1 as D (5 bases). CDR1 and CDR2 from the germline V gene are MGHDK and SYGVNS. Trimming stripped 1 base from V and 14 bases from J, with 9 bases between. CDR3 length: 12 residues.

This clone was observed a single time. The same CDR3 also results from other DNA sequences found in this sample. Here the CDR3 reads CSVATRTGVPGELFF. For the CDR3, the DNA is TGCAGCGTTGCCACTAGGACAGGGGTACCCGGGGAGCTGTTTTTT. The chain has TRBV29-1 and TRBJ2-2, with TRBD1 matching 9 bases. Germline values: CDR1 SQVTM, CDR2 ANQGSEA. V dropped 4 bases and J dropped 6; count of bases not matched to a gene: 9. The CDR3 spans 15 residues.

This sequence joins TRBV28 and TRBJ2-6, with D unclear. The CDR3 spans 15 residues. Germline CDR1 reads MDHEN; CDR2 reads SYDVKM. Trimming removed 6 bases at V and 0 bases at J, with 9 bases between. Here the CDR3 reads CASSPLDSGANVLTF. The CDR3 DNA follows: TGTGCCAGCAGCCCCCTGGACTCTGGGGCCAACGTCCTGACTTTC.

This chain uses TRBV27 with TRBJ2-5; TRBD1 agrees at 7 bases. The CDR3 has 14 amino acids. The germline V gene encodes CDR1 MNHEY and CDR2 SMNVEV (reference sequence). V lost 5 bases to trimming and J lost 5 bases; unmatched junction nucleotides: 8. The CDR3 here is CASSPHRGAETQYF. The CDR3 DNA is TGTGCCAGCAGTCCGCACAGGGGCGCGGAGACCCAGTACTTC.

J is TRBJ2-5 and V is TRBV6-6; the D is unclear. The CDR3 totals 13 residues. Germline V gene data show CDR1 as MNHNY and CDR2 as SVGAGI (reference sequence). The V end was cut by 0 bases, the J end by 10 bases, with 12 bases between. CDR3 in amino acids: CASSYSNTPNQYF. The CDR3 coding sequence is TGTGCCAGCAGTTACTCGAACACTCCGAACCAGTACTTC.

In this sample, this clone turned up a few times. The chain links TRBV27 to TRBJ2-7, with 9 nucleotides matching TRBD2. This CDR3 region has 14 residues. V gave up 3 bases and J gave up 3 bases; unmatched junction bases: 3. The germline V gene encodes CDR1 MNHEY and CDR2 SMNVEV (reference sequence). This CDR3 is CASSLPTSGYEQYF. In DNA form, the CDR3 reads TGTGCCAGCAGTTTGCCGACTAGCGGCTACGAGCAGTACTTC.

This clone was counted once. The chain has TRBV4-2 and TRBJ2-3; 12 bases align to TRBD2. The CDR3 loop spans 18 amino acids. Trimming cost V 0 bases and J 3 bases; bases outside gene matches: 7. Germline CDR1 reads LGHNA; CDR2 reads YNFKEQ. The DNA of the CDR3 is TGTGCCAGCAGCCAAGATTCTAGCGGGGGGGCGGGGACAGATACGCAGTATTTT. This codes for CASSQDSSGGAGTDTQYF.

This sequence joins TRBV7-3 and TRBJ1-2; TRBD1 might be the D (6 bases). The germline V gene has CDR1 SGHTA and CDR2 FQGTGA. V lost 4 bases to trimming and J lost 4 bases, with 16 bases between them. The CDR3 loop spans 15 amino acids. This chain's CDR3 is CASSSNGGTRYGYTF. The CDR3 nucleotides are TGTGCCAGCAGCTCAAATGGGGGGACACGCTATGGCTACACCTTC.

For the CDR3, the DNA is TGTGCCAGTAGTATAACAGGACTAGCGGGGACTGGGGAGCAGTACTTC. As protein: CASSITGLAGTGEQYF. The chain recombines TRBV19 with TRBJ2-7; 12 nucleotides align to TRBD2. With 2 bases clipped from V and 7 bases from J, the junction kept 9 bases outside the gene matches. Germline CDR1 LNHDA, CDR2 SQIVND (reference sequence). The CDR3 is made up of 16 amino acids.

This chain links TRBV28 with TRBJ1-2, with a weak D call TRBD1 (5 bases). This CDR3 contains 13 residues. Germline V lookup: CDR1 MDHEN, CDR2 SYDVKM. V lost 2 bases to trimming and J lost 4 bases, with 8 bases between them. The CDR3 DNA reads TGTGCCAGCAGTTTACGGGACGTCTATGGCTACACCTTC. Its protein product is CASSLRDVYGYTF.

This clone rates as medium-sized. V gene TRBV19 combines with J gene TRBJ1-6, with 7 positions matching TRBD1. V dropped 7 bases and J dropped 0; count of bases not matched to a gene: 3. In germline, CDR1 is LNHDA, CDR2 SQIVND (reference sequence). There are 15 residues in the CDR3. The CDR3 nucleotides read TGTGCCAGTAAGGACAGGAACTCCTATAATTCACCCCTCCACTTT. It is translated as CASKDRNSYNSPLHF.

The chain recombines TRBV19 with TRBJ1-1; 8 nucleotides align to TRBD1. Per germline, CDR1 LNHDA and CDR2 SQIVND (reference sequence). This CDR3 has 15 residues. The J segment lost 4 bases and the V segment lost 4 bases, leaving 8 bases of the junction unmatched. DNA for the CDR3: TGTGCCAGTAGTACTTCGACAGGGGTAGGCACTGAAGCTTTCTTT. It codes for CASSTSTGVGTEAFF. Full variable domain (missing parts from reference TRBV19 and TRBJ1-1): DGGITQSPKYLFRKEGQNVTLSCEQNLNHDAMYWYRQDPGQGLRLIYYSQIVNDFQKGDIAEGYSVSREKKESFPLTVTSAQKNPTAFYLCASSTSTGVGTEAFFGQGTRLTVV.

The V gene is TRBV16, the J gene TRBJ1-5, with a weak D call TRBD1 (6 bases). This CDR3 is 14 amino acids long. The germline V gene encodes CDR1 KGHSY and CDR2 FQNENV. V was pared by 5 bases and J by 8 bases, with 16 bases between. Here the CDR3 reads CASSFGQFSEPQHF. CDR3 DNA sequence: TGTGCCAGCAGCTTTGGACAGTTCTCGGAGCCCCAGCATTTT.